Each of the 5 T cell receptor beta chains below was sequenced from the same sample in a study of OX40 agonist ivuxolimab in advanced cancers. Clones were read by immunoSEQ multiplex PCR, and TCRdb kept only the in-frame ones, dropping some. The sample carries more than 55,000 clones, 85% to 90% recorded once. Source: CD4+ or CD8+ T cells sorted from blood, taken in a trial of the OX40 agonist ivuxolimab. Receptors were obtained from an adult with an advanced solid tumor such as melanoma, head and neck, liver or kidney cancer.

This clone was seen only once. This chain joins TRBV29-1 and TRBJ1-4, with 8 bases that match TRBD1. This CDR3 is 16 amino acids long. Germline CDR1 reads SQVTM; CDR2 reads ANQGSEA. Germline trimming cut 7 bases from V and 1 base from J; bases unmatched to any gene: 11. CDR3 DNA: TGCAGCGCCATCCAGGGGGCAGGTCGAACTAATGAAAAACTGTTTTTT. Protein: CSAIQGAGRTNEKLFF.

The rearrangement links TRBV4-1 to TRBJ2-3, with D possibly matching TRBD2 (5 bases). The CDR3 is made up of 14 amino acids. The V gene's germline CDR1 is MGHRA and CDR2 YSYEKL. Trimming took 0 bases from V and 10 from J, leaving 14 bases between them. The CDR3 DNA is TGCGCCAGCAGCCAAGATTACGGACTCACCGCGCAGTATTTT. It yields the protein CASSQDYGLTAQYF.

J is TRBJ2-7 and V is TRBV11-3; D is uncertain. Germline V lookup: CDR1 SGHNT, CDR2 YENEEA. Trimming removed 2 bases from V and 5 bases from J, with 13 bases in between. This CDR3 spans 14 amino acids. CDR3 sequence reads: CASSLSTARNEQYF. As DNA, the CDR3 is TGTGCCAGCAGCTTAAGTACAGCGAGGAACGAGCAGTACTTC. The entire variable domain, with the rest obtained from reference TRBV11-3 and TRBJ2-7, is as follows: EAGVVQSPRYKIIEKKQPVAFWCNPISGHNTLYWYLQNLGQGPELLIRYENEEAVDDSQLPKDRFSAERLKGVDSTLKIQPAELGDSAVYLCASSLSTARNEQYFGPGTRLTVT.

The CDR3 loop reads CSVQNKDEQYF. CDR3 in DNA: TGCAGCGTGCAGAATAAGGACGAGCAGTACTTC. The chain is built from TRBV29-1 and TRBJ2-7; D gene unclear. Looked up from germline, CDR1 is SQVTM and CDR2 is ANQGSEA. V was pared by 6 bases and J by 5 bases, with 11 bases between. The CDR3 spans 11 residues.

This clone was found once. The chain recombines TRBV4-3 with TRBJ2-3; no clear D. Germline V CDR1 and CDR2: LGHNA, YSLEER. CDR3 length equals 17 residues. Trimming stripped 0 bases from V and 1 base from J, with 14 bases between. The CDR3 loop is CASSQEPPLAGTDTQYF. The CDR3 region has the DNA TGCGCCAGCAGCCAAGAGCCGCCTCTGGCGGGCACAGATACGCAGTATTTT.